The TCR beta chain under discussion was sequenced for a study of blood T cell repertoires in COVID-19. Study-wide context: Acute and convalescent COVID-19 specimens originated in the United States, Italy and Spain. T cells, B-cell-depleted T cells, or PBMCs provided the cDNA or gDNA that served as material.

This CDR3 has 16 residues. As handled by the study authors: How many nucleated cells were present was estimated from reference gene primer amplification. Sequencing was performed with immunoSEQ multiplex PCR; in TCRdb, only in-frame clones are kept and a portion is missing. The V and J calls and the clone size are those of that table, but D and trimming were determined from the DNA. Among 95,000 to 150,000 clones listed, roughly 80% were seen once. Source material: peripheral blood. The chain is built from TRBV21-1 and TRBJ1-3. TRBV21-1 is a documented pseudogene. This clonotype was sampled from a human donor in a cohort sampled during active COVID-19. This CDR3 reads CASKRGVARTGNTIYF. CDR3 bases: TGTGCCAGCAAACGAGGAGTCGCAAGGACTGGAAACACCATATATTTT.